The 20 T cell receptor beta chains below were found in one sample sequenced in a study of blood T cell repertoires in COVID-19. Assay: immunoSEQ multiplex PCR; the TCRdb copy retains only in-frame clones and omits some. This sample has approximately 210,000 clones, with 84% found just once. Source material: peripheral blood. Every receptor here comes from a man between 25 and 39 years old with active or convalescent COVID-19.

V gene TRBV7-3 combines with J gene TRBJ2-3; D may be TRBD2 (6 bases). The CDR3 runs 14 residues. Trimming cost V 5 bases and J 4 bases, with 13 bases left between them. Germline assignment: CDR1 SGHTA and CDR2 FQGTGA. The CDR3 DNA reads as TGTGCCAGCAGCCCCACGGGCGGGGCAGATACGCAGTATTTT. Translating it yields CASSPTGGADTQYF.

DNA for the CDR3: TGTGCCAGCACGGAGTCCTACGAGCAGTACTTC. It translates to CASTESYEQYF. The chain carries TRBV6-5 and TRBJ2-7; D is ambiguous. Trimming cost V 7 bases and J 1 base, with 5 bases left between them. Germline CDR1 reads MNHEY; CDR2 reads SVGAGI. The CDR3 is made up of 11 amino acids.

The V gene is TRBV30, the J gene TRBJ1-6; unclear D gene. With 2 bases removed from V and 2 bases from J, the gap between germline ends came to 13 bases. The germline gives CDR1 GTSNPN, CDR2 SVGIG (reference sequence). This CDR3 comprises 16 residues. CDR3 coding DNA: TGTGCCTGGAGTAGCGCGAGGGTGGCCTATAATTCACCCCTCCACTTT. It yields the protein CAWSSARVAYNSPLHF.

V is TRBV6-5 and J is TRBJ2-1; TRBD2 aligns across 16 bases. This CDR3 is built from 15 residues. Germline V lookup: CDR1 MNHEY, CDR2 SVGAGI. The junction had 4 bases not matched to a gene; V was cut back by 4 bases and J by 10 bases. The CDR3 coding sequence is TGTGCCAGCAGTTGGGGACTAGCGGGAGGGCCGGAGCAGTTCTTC. Its translation: CASSWGLAGGPEQFF.

The rearrangement uses TRBV11-2 and TRBJ2-2; possibly TRBD2 for D (5 bases). From germline, CDR1 is SGHAT and CDR2 FQNNGV. Trimming cost V 0 bases and J 4 bases, with 9 bases left between them. This CDR3 has 15 amino acids. Here the CDR3 DNA reads TGTGCCAGCAGCTTAGATTCCCGGGGCACCGGGGAGCTGTTTTTT. This gives the protein CASSLDSRGTGELFF.

The chain employs TRBV6-5 and TRBJ1-6, with 12 positions matching TRBD1. The germline V gene has CDR1 MNHEY and CDR2 SVGAGI. V lost 5 bases, J lost 13 bases, and 6 bases stayed unmatched. The CDR3 runs to 14 residues. The CDR3 loop is CASSTGTGGRPLHF. DNA of the CDR3: TGTGCCAGCAGTACCGGGACAGGGGGCCGGCCCCTCCACTTT.

The chain is built from TRBV7-8 and TRBJ1-2; TRBD1 agrees at 7 bases. Germline CDR1 reads SGHVS; CDR2 reads FQNEAQ. After removal of 4 bases from V and 4 bases from J, the junction contained 6 bases not matched to a gene. CDR3 length: 14 amino acids. For the CDR3, the DNA is TGTGCCAGCAGCTCATCTGGGACAGCCTATGGCTACACCTTC. It translates to CASSSSGTAYGYTF.

The chain recombines TRBV10-3 with TRBJ2-7; the match to TRBD2 covers 10 bases. V lost 7 bases, J lost 9 bases, and 9 bases stayed unmatched. The CDR3 spans 13 residues. Germline-derived CDR1 and CDR2 are ENHRY and SYGVKD. CDR3 nucleotide sequence: TGTGCCATCAATCCTAGCGGGAGTTGGGTGCAGTACTTC. This codes for CAINPSGSWVQYF.

The J gene is TRBJ1-5, the V gene TRBV20-1, with D perhaps TRBD1 (5 bases). Germline assignment: CDR1 DFQATT and CDR2 SNEGSKA (reference sequence). The CDR3 covers 16 residues. V lost 3 bases to trimming and J lost 4 bases, with 19 bases between them. CDR3 coding DNA: TGCAGTGCTAGTGGGGGTCTTTGGGGAGAGAATCAGCCCCAGCATTTT. Translated, it gives CSASGGLWGENQPQHF.

In this sample, this clone turned up many times. This chain connects TRBV7-2 to TRBJ1-6; 8 bases align to TRBD1. After removal of 0 bases from V and 9 bases from J, the junction contained 10 bases not matched to a gene. CDR1 SGHTA and CDR2 FQGNSA come from the germline V gene. This CDR3 is 17 amino acids long. CDR3: CASSLARAGGTGSPLHF. CDR3 coding DNA: TGTGCCAGCAGCTTAGCGCGGGCAGGGGGCACAGGTTCACCCCTCCACTTT.

The chain joins TRBV6-2 or TRBV6-3 to TRBJ1-5; tentative D call: TRBD1 (5 bases). V was shortened by 4 bases and J by 6 bases, with 10 bases between the two germline ends. Germline-derived CDR1 and CDR2 are MNHEY and SVGEGT. The CDR3 runs 13 residues. In DNA form, the CDR3 reads TGTGCCAGCAGTTGGGACTTTGGTCAGCCCCAGCATTTT. Protein sequence: CASSWDFGQPQHF.

This clone occurred once. This rearrangement joins TRBV6-4 to TRBJ2-2, with TRBD1 matching over 10 bases. Germline V gene lookup returns CDR1 MRHNA and CDR2 SNTAGT. V lost 7 bases to trimming and J lost 7 bases; unmatched junction nucleotides: 9. This CDR3 contains 15 residues. As DNA, the CDR3 is TGTGCCAGCACTCTGACAGGGGGCGTCGGCGGGGAGCTGTTTTTT. Residues: CASTLTGGVGGELFF.

The chain has TRBV6-5 and TRBJ2-3; 7 nucleotides agree with TRBD2. V gave up 6 bases and J gave up 7 bases; unmatched junction bases: 13. The CDR3 runs to 15 residues. Germline lookup yields CDR1 MNHEY and CDR2 SVGAGI. CDR3 region: CASSLTAGEAYTQYF. For the CDR3, the DNA is TGTGCCAGCAGCCTTACTGCGGGAGAGGCCTATACGCAGTATTTT.

The J gene is TRBJ1-1, the V gene TRBV28; a possible D gene is TRBD1 (5 bases). V was shortened by 3 bases and J by 6 bases, with 8 bases between the two germline ends. There are 12 residues in the CDR3. Germline V lookup: CDR1 MDHEN, CDR2 SYDVKM. Here the CDR3 reads CASSFSQAEAFF. Here the CDR3 DNA reads TGTGCCAGCAGTTTCTCACAGGCTGAAGCTTTCTTT.

This clone was recorded a few times. V and J are TRBV7-2 and TRBJ1-6, with D possibly matching TRBD1 (5 bases). Trimming took 7 bases from V and 8 from J, leaving 18 bases between them. The germline V gene encodes CDR1 SGHTA and CDR2 FQGNSA. This CDR3 has 15 residues. This CDR3 reads CASTPGVGGYSPLHF. As DNA, the CDR3 is TGTGCCAGCACCCCGGGGGTGGGTGGGTATTCACCCCTCCACTTT.

The chain is built from TRBV7-2 and TRBJ2-5; D unclear. CDR1 and CDR2 (germline): SGHTA, FQGNSA. This CDR3 contains 11 residues. Between the trimmed V and J ends, which lost 4 bases and 5 bases, there was a span of 5 bases. CDR3 in amino acids: CASSSGETQYF. As DNA, the CDR3 is TGTGCCAGCAGCTCGGGTGAGACCCAGTACTTC.

This clone was counted once. The chain uses TRBV27 and TRBJ1-6; perhaps TRBD1 as D (6 bases). Between the trimmed V and J ends, which lost 0 bases and 7 bases, there was a span of 13 bases. The CDR3 consists of 16 residues. Per germline, CDR1 MNHEY and CDR2 SMNVEV (reference sequence). The CDR3: CASSLSGQSRNSPLHF. The CDR3 DNA reads as TGTGCCAGCAGTTTATCAGGACAGTCTAGAAATTCACCCCTCCACTTT.

The chain links TRBV19 to TRBJ1-2, with D perhaps TRBD1 (5 bases). V lost 11 bases to trimming and J lost 6 bases, with 19 bases between them. Germline loops: CDR1 LNHDA, CDR2 SQIVND (reference sequence). The length of the CDR3 is 13 residues. As DNA, the CDR3 is TGTGCCCCCCCGAGCGGGGCAAGGGATGGCTACACCTTC. It codes for CAPPSGARDGYTF.

This clone was recorded a few times. The rearrangement joins TRBV2 to TRBJ1-6; D perhaps matches TRBD1 (5 bases). Germline V gives CDR1 SNHLY, CDR2 FYNNEI. V dropped 6 bases and J dropped 9 bases, with 18 bases sitting between them. This CDR3 has 15 amino acids. The CDR3 spells CASRKTGGDVSPLHF. Here the CDR3 DNA reads TGTGCCAGCAGGAAAACGGGGGGTGATGTTTCACCCCTCCACTTT.

The V and J genes are TRBV9 and TRBJ2-3; a weak D match, TRBD1 (5 bases). Germline values: CDR1 SGDLS, CDR2 YYNGEE. V gave up 0 bases and J gave up 2 bases, with 13 bases separating them. The CDR3 covers 16 residues. This chain's CDR3 is CASSVGKGHYTDTQYF. CDR3 bases: TGTGCCAGCAGCGTAGGGAAGGGGCATTACACAGATACGCAGTATTTT. Full variable domain (outside the CDR3, taken from reference TRBV9 and TRBJ2-3): DSGVTQTPKHLITATGQRVTLRCSPRSGDLSVYWYQQSLDQGLQFLIQYYNGEERAKGNILERFSAQQFPDLHSELNLSSLELGDSALYFCASSVGKGHYTDTQYFGPGTRLTVL.